The rows below give T cell receptor beta chains drawn from one sample of a study of blood T cell repertoires in COVID-19. Profiled with immunoSEQ multiplex PCR; TCRdb holds only in-frame clones, not every one. The repertoire holds about 210,000 clones, 80% to 90% seen once, with roughly 8.2% in the top ten. Sequencing was performed on peripheral blood. These receptor sequences come from a woman aged 45-65 years with acute or convalescent COVID-19. Both conserved end residues are part of each CDR3. Each record gives: CDR3 length, clone size, D gene, J gene, V gene, CDR3 DNA, CDR3 protein. A D gene is named only where the DNA matches it firmly. Some rows have no size entry. The others give once, few or many, or a class for an expanded clone.

CDR3 length: 21; clone size: -; D gene: -; J gene: TRBJ2-7; V gene: TRBV21-1; CDR3 DNA: TGTGCCAGCAGCAAAAAGAGGGGGCAAAGGCGGGAGGTCCGGGGCTCCTACGAGCAGTACTTC; CDR3 protein: CASSKKRGQRREVRGSYEQYF
CDR3 length: 14; clone size: once; D gene: -; J gene: TRBJ2-7; V gene: TRBV19; CDR3 DNA: TGTGCCAGTAGTATGAGTACGGGGACCTACGAGCAGTACTTC; CDR3 protein: CASSMSTGTYEQYF
CDR3 length: 13; clone size: -; D gene: TRBD2; J gene: TRBJ2-7; V gene: TRBV20-1; CDR3 DNA: TGCAGTGCTAGTGGTCCTAGCGGTTACGAGCAGTACTTC; CDR3 protein: CSASGPSGYEQYF
CDR3 length: 16; clone size: -; D gene: TRBD1; J gene: TRBJ2-6; V gene: TRBV19; CDR3 DNA: TGTGCCAGTAGTCGGACAGGGGGCGCTGGGGCCAACGTCCTGACTTTC; CDR3 protein: CASSRTGGAGANVLTF
CDR3 length: 14; clone size: -; D gene: -; J gene: TRBJ2-1; V gene: TRBV6-5; CDR3 DNA: TGTGCCAGCAGTTACTCCGGCGGGCGGGGTGAGCAGTTCTTC; CDR3 protein: CASSYSGGRGEQFF
CDR3 length: 15; clone size: once; D gene: TRBD1; J gene: TRBJ1-4; V gene: TRBV7-3; CDR3 DNA: TGTGCCAGCAGCTTACGGACAGGGACCAATGAAAAACTGTTTTTT; CDR3 protein: CASSLRTGTNEKLFF
CDR3 length: 15; clone size: -; D gene: TRBD2; J gene: TRBJ2-1; V gene: TRBV10-3; CDR3 DNA: TGTGCCACCATCCTAGCGGGAGGGCCAATAGATGAGCAGTTCTTC; CDR3 protein: CATILAGGPIDEQFF
CDR3 length: 13; clone size: -; D gene: TRBD1; J gene: TRBJ2-5; V gene: TRBV7-2; CDR3 DNA: TGTGCCAGCAGCCCCGGGACAGTAGGGACCCAGTACTTC; CDR3 protein: CASSPGTVGTQYF
CDR3 length: 15; clone size: -; D gene: TRBD1; J gene: TRBJ2-1; V gene: TRBV27; CDR3 DNA: TGTGCCAGCAGACTGACAGGGGCGTTGGTTAATGAGCAGTTCTTC; CDR3 protein: CASRLTGALVNEQFF
CDR3 length: 15; clone size: -; D gene: -; J gene: TRBJ2-2; V gene: TRBV5-1; CDR3 DNA: TGCGCCAGCAGCTCCGACAGTCCCGACACCGGGGAGCTGTTTTTT; CDR3 protein: CASSSDSPDTGELFF
CDR3 length: 15; clone size: few; D gene: -; J gene: TRBJ2-4; V gene: TRBV24-1; CDR3 DNA: TGTGCCACCAGCGGGCCCCCCGGGACCAAAAACATTCAGTACTTC; CDR3 protein: CATSGPPGTKNIQYF
CDR3 length: 13; clone size: -; D gene: -; J gene: TRBJ1-5; V gene: TRBV10-3; CDR3 DNA: TGTGCCATCGGACTTGATAGCAATCAGCCCCAGCATTTT; CDR3 protein: CAIGLDSNQPQHF
CDR3 length: 15; clone size: -; D gene: -; J gene: TRBJ1-5; V gene: TRBV24-1; CDR3 DNA: TGTGCCACCAGTGACGGGGGACGGATGAATCAGCCCCAGCATTTT; CDR3 protein: CATSDGGRMNQPQHF